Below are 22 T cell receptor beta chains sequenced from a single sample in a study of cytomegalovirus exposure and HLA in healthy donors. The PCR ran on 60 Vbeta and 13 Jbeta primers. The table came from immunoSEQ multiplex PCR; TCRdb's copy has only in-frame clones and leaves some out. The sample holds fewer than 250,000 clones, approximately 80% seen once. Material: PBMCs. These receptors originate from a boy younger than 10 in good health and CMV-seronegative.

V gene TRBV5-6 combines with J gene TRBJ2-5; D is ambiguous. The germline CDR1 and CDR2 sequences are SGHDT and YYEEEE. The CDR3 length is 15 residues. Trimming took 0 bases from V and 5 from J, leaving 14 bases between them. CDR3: CASSLDRSGRETQYF. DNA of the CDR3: TGTGCCAGCAGCTTGGATCGGTCGGGTAGGGAGACCCAGTACTTC.

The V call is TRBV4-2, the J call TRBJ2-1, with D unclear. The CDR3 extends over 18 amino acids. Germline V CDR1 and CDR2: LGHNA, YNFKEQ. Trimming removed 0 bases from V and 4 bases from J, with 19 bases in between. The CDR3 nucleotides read TGTGCCAGCAGCCAAGAAAGGCCCAGCGAGAACTCTTACAATGAGCAGTTCTTC. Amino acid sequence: CASSQERPSENSYNEQFF.

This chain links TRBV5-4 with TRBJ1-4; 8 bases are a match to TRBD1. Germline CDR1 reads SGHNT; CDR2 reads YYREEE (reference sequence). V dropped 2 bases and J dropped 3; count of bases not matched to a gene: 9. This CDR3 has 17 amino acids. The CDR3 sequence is CASSLNTGGPSNEKLFF. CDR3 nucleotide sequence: TGTGCCAGCAGCTTAAACACAGGGGGTCCGTCTAATGAAAAACTGTTTTTT.

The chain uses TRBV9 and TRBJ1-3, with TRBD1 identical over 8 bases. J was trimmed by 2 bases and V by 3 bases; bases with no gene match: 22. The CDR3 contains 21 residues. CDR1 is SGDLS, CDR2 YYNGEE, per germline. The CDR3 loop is CASSASKMSGQELRAGNTIYF. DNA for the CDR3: TGTGCCAGCAGCGCCTCTAAAATGTCGGGACAGGAATTGAGGGCTGGAAACACCATATATTTT.

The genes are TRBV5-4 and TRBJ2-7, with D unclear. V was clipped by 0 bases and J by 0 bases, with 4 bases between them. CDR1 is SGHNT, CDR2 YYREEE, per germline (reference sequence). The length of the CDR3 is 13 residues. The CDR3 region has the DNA TGTGCCAGCAGCTTGGTTAGCTCCTACGAGCAGTACTTC. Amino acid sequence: CASSLVSSYEQYF.

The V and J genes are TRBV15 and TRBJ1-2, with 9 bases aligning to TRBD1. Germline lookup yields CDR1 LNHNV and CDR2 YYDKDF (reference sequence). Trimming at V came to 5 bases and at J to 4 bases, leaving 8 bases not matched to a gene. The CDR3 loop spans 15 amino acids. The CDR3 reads CATSPRQGGLYGYTF. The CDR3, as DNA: TGTGCCACCAGCCCGCGACAGGGGGGCCTCTATGGCTACACCTTC.

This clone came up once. CDR3 region: CASSALYQETQYF. Written as DNA, the CDR3 is TGTGCCAGCAGTGCCCTGTACCAAGAGACCCAGTACTTC. The chain employs TRBV2 and TRBJ2-5; D gene uncertain. V gave up 4 bases and J gave up 0 bases, with 6 bases separating them. The CDR3 loop spans 13 amino acids. Germline V lookup: CDR1 SNHLY, CDR2 FYNNEI.

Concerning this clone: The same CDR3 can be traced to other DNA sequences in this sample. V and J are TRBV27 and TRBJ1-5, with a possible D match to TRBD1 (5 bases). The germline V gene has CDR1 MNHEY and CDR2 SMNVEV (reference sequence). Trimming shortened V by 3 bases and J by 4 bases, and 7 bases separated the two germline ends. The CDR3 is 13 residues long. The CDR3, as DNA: TGTGCCAGCAGTTTCGGGGGGAATCAGCCCCAGCATTTT. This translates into CASSFGGNQPQHF.

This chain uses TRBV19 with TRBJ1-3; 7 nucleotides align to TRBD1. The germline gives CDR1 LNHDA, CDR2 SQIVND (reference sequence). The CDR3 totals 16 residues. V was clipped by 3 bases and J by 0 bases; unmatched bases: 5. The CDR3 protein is CASSIRQGSSGNTIYF. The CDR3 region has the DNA TGTGCCAGTAGTATTCGACAGGGCTCCTCTGGAAACACCATATATTTT. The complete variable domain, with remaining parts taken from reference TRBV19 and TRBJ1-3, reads DGGITQSPKYLFRKEGQNVTLSCEQNLNHDAMYWYRQDPGQGLRLIYYSQIVNDFQKGDIAEGYSVSREKKESFPLTVTSAQKNPTAFYLCASSIRQGSSGNTIYFGEGSWLTVV.

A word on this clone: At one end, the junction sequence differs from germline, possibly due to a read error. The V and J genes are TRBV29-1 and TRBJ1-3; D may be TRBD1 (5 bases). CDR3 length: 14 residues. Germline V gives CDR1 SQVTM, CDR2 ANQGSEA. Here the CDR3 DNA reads TGCAGCGTTGAAGGGCGGCTGGGGGGAAACACCACATATTTT. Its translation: CSVEGRLGGNTTYF.

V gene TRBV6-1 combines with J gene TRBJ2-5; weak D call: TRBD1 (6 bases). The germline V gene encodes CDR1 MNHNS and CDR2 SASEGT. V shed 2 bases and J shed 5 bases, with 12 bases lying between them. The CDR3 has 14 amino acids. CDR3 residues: CASSELARGETQYF. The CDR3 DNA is TGTGCCAGCAGTGAATTAGCGAGGGGGGAGACCCAGTACTTC.

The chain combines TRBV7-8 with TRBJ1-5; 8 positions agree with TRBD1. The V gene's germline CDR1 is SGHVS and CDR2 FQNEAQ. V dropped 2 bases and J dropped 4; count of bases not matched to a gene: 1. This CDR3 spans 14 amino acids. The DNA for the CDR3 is TGTGCCAGCAGCTTACGACAGGGGAATCAGCCCCAGCATTTT. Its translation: CASSLRQGNQPQHF.

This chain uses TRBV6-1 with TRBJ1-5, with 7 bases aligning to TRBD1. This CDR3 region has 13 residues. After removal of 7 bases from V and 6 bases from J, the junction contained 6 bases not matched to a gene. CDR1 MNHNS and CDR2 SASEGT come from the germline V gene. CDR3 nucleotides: TGTGCCAGCAACCTACGACAGGGTCAGCCCCAGCATTTT. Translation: CASNLRQGQPQHF.

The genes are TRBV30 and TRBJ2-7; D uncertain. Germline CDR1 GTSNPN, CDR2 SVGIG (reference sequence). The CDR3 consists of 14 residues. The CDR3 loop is CASGGPLAFYEQYF. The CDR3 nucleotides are TGTGCGAGTGGCGGCCCCCTCGCCTTCTACGAGCAGTACTTC.

The CDR3 nucleotides read TGTGCCAGCAGTTTACAGGACTCGGGAGGGGAGACCCAGTACTTC. Translated: CASSLQDSGGETQYF. The rearrangement links TRBV27 to TRBJ2-5; 8 bases agree with TRBD2. Germline CDR1 is MNHEY and CDR2 is SMNVEV (reference sequence). Trimming at V came to 2 bases and at J to 5 bases, leaving 7 bases not matched to a gene. The CDR3 consists of 15 residues.

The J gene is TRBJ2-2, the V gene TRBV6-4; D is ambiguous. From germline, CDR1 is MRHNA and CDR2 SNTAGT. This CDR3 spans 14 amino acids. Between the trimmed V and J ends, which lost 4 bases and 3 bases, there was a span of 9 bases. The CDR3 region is CASSAQKDTGELFF. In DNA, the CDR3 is TGTGCCAGCAGTGCCCAGAAAGACACCGGGGAGCTGTTTTTT.

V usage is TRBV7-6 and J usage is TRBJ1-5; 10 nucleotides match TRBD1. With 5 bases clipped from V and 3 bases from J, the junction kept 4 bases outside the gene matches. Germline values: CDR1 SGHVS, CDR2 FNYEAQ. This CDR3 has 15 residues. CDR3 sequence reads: CASSRGTGDNQPQHF. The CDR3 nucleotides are TGTGCCAGCAGCCGAGGGACAGGGGACAATCAGCCCCAGCATTTT.

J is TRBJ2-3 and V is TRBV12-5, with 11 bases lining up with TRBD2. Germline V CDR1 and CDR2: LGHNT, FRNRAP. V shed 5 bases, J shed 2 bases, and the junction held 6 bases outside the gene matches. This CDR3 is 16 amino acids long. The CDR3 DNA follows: TGTGCTAGTGGTCTCAGACTAGCGGGGCCCACAGATACGCAGTATTTT. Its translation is CASGLRLAGPTDTQYF.

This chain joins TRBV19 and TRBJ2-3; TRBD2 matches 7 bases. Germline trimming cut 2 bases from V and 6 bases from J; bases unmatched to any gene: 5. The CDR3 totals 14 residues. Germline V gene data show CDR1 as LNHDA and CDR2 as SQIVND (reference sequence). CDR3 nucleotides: TGTGCCAGTAGTATATGGGGGGGGACGGATACGCAGTATTTT. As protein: CASSIWGGTDTQYF.

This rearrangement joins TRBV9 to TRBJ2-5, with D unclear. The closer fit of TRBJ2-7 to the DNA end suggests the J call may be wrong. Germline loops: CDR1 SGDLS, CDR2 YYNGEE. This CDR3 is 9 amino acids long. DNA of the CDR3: TGTGTTGTCGCCTACGAGCAGTACTTC. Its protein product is CVVAYEQYF.

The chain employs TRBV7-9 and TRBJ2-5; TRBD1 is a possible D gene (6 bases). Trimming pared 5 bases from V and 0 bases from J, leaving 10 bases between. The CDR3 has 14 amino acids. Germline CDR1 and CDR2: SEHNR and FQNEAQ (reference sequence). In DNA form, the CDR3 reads TGTGCCAGCAGCGCCGGGACACACCAAGAGACCCAGTACTTC. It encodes CASSAGTHQETQYF.

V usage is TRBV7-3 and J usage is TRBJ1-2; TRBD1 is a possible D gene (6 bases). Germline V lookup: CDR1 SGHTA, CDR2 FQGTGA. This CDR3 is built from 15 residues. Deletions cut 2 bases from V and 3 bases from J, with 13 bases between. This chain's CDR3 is CASSLGQGNDYGYTF. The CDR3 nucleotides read TGTGCCAGCAGCTTAGGCCAGGGGAACGACTATGGCTACACCTTC. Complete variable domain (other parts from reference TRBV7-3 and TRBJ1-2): GAGVSQTPSNKVTEKGKYVELRCDPISGHTALYWYRQSLGQGPEFLIYFQGTGAADDSGLPNDRFFAVRPEGSVSTLKIQRTERGDSAVYLCASSLGQGNDYGYTFGSGTRLTVV.